A selection of T cell receptor beta chains follows, all from one sample in a study of blood T cell repertoires in COVID-19. Some clones are missing from TCRdb's copy, which holds only in-frame ones; the method was immunoSEQ multiplex PCR. Here the sample spans around 280,000 clones, roughly 87% being singletons. Input material: PBMCs or T cells enriched from blood (not recorded which). These receptors were taken from a middle-aged woman who had recovered from COVID-19. Both conserved end residues are part of each CDR3. The D gene is left open where the match is weak. Size is stated for part of the rows, as once, few or many counts, or as a class when the clone is expanded.

j_gene,abundance,v_gene,d_gene,len,CDR3aa,CDR3nt
TRBJ2-7,NA,TRBV2,TRBD2,13,CASREREAHEQYF,TGTGCCAGCAGGGAGCGGGAGGCCCACGAGCAGTACTTC
TRBJ2-7,NA,TRBV13,NA,15,CASRLQGASTYEQYF,TGTGCCAGCAGACTACAGGGAGCGTCGACCTACGAGCAGTACTTC
TRBJ1-6,NA,TRBV19,NA,15,CASSISRQGGSPLHF,TGTGCCAGTAGTATCTCGCGGCAGGGAGGATCACCCCTCCACTTT
TRBJ2-2,NA,TRBV29-1,NA,13,CSVAMRNTGELFF,TGCAGCGTTGCCATGAGGAACACCGGGGAGCTGTTTTTT
TRBJ2-3,NA,TRBV4-1,TRBD2,17,CASSQDQGLAGVDTQYF,TGCGCCAGCAGCCAAGACCAGGGGCTAGCGGGAGTGGATACGCAGTATTTT
TRBJ1-2,NA,TRBV27,TRBD1,15,CASSGYDRGLYGYTF,TGTGCCAGCAGTGGCTATGACAGGGGGCTCTATGGCTACACCTTC
TRBJ2-7,NA,TRBV28,NA,14,CASRLQQGSYEQYF,TGTGCCAGCAGACTCCAACAGGGATCCTACGAGCAGTACTTC
TRBJ1-5,NA,TRBV19,NA,15,CASSIGRQGPQPQHF,TGTGCCAGTAGTATAGGCAGGCAGGGTCCTCAGCCCCAGCATTTT
TRBJ1-2,NA,TRBV5-6,NA,14,CASSHLGGRQGYTF,TGTGCCAGCAGCCACTTAGGAGGGAGGCAAGGCTACACCTTC
TRBJ1-6,NA,TRBV11-3,NA,11,CASNIWSPLHF,TGTGCCAGCAACATTTGGTCACCCCTCCACTTT
TRBJ2-1,NA,TRBV12-3/TRBV12-4,NA,11,CASSLSGEQFF,TGTGCCAGCAGCCTGAGCGGTGAGCAGTTCTTC
TRBJ2-5,NA,TRBV28,TRBD2,16,CASRPTSGRPQETQYF,TGTGCCAGCAGGCCGACTAGCGGGAGGCCACAAGAGACCCAGTACTTC
TRBJ1-5,NA,TRBV19,TRBD1,15,CASRPRGYSNQPQHF,TGTGCCAGTAGACCCAGGGGGTATAGCAATCAGCCCCAGCATTTT
TRBJ2-7,NA,TRBV6-2/TRBV6-3,NA,14,CASSLRTARNEQYF,TGTGCCAGCAGTCTGCGGACAGCCCGCAACGAGCAGTACTTC
TRBJ2-7,NA,TRBV6-2/TRBV6-3,NA,15,CASSYRDGSGYEQYF,TGTGCCAGCAGTTACCGGGACGGGAGTGGATACGAGCAGTACTTC
TRBJ2-2,NA,TRBV7-2,TRBD2,16,CASSPNPSGGTGELFF,TGTGCCAGCAGCCCAAACCCTAGCGGGGGCACCGGGGAGCTGTTTTTT
TRBJ2-6,few,TRBV7-3,NA,16,CASSQSGLSGANVLTF,TGTGCCAGCAGCCAAAGCGGACTCTCTGGGGCCAACGTCCTGACTTTC
TRBJ1-1,few,TRBV5-1,NA,14,CASSTMTANTEAFF,TGCGCCAGCAGCACTATGACAGCGAACACTGAAGCTTTCTTT
TRBJ2-5,NA,TRBV5-8,TRBD2,16,CASSLVPAGGRETQYF,TGTGCCAGCAGCTTGGTTCCAGCGGGAGGACGAGAGACCCAGTACTTC
TRBJ2-1,NA,TRBV6-5,NA,12,CASSYGGNEQFF,TGTGCCAGCAGTTACGGGGGGAATGAGCAGTTCTTC
TRBJ2-3,NA,TRBV19,TRBD2,15,CASSISAGATDTQYF,TGTGCCAGTAGTATATCAGCGGGAGCCACAGATACGCAGTATTTT
TRBJ2-7,NA,TRBV27,NA,13,CASRVGSSYEQYF,TGTGCCAGCAGGGTGGGGAGCTCCTACGAGCAGTACTTC
TRBJ2-7,NA,TRBV4-2,TRBD1,16,CASSQVTGTGRQVQYF,TGTGCCAGCAGCCAAGTAACGGGGACAGGGAGGCAGGTGCAGTACTTC
TRBJ2-2,NA,TRBV30,NA,13,CAWRGDLIGELFF,TGTGCCTGGAGAGGGGACTTAATCGGGGAGCTGTTTTTT
TRBJ2-5,NA,TRBV7-2,TRBD2,14,CASSLVSGKETQYF,TGTGCCAGCAGCTTAGTCAGCGGGAAAGAGACCCAGTACTTC
TRBJ2-1,NA,TRBV5-6,NA,15,CASSPLDRGQNEQFF,TGTGCCAGCAGCCCCCTCGACCGAGGCCAAAATGAGCAGTTCTTC
TRBJ1-5,NA,TRBV5-1,NA,19,CASSLGVGEGNLRNQPQHF,TGCGCCAGCAGCTTGGGGGTAGGGGAAGGGAATCTAAGGAATCAGCCCCAGCATTTT
TRBJ2-7,once,TRBV7-6,NA,16,CVSSLVLTGNLYEQYF,TGTGTCAGCAGCTTAGTCCTGACAGGAAATCTGTACGAGCAGTACTTC
TRBJ1-5,NA,TRBV28,TRBD1,15,CASSSTSGGYQPQHF,TGTGCCAGCAGTTCAACCTCAGGGGGTTATCAGCCCCAGCATTTT
TRBJ2-5,NA,TRBV5-1,TRBD1,16,CASSLSGTGGGETQYF,TGCGCCAGCAGCTTGTCTGGGACAGGGGGCGGGGAGACCCAGTACTTC
TRBJ1-6,NA,TRBV4-3,NA,17,CASSHLGHSSYNSPLHF,TGCGCCAGCAGCCATTTAGGACACAGCTCCTATAATTCACCCCTCCACTTT
TRBJ1-2,NA,TRBV15,NA,14,CATSRDSSYYGYTF,TGTGCCACCAGCAGAGATAGCAGCTACTATGGCTACACCTTC
TRBJ1-6,NA,TRBV5-4,NA,15,CASRLGSSYNSPLHF,TGTGCCAGCAGACTAGGGAGCTCCTATAATTCACCCCTCCACTTT
TRBJ2-3,NA,TRBV27,TRBD2,16,CASSPFSGSGTDTQYF,TGTGCCAGCAGTCCATTTAGCGGGAGCGGAACAGATACGCAGTATTTT
TRBJ1-2,NA,TRBV5-6,TRBD1,14,CAPGGGQGSRGYTF,TGTGCTCCCGGGGGGGGACAGGGATCGAGGGGCTACACCTTC
TRBJ2-1,NA,TRBV18,NA,15,CASSPERSSYNEQFF,TGTGCCAGCTCACCAGAGCGGAGCTCCTACAATGAGCAGTTCTTC
TRBJ1-4,NA,TRBV27,NA,13,CASSLARREKLFF,TGTGCCAGCAGTTTGGCCAGAAGAGAAAAACTGTTTTTT
TRBJ2-1,NA,TRBV20-1,TRBD2,18,CSASSTAGTSGTHNEQFF,TGCAGTGCTAGTAGCACCGCCGGGACTAGCGGGACCCACAATGAGCAGTTCTTC
TRBJ2-5,NA,TRBV5-6,TRBD2,14,CASSLSGTGETQYF,TGTGCCAGCAGCTTGAGCGGGACTGGGGAGACCCAGTACTTC
TRBJ1-3,few,TRBV7-2,NA,15,CASSLGPGAGNTIYF,TGTGCCAGCAGCTTAGGCCCAGGGGCCGGAAACACCATATATTTT
TRBJ2-7,NA,TRBV6-5,TRBD1,15,CASRPDRGDHYEQYF,TGTGCCAGCAGACCGGACAGGGGTGACCACTACGAGCAGTACTTC
TRBJ2-1,NA,TRBV6-5,NA,16,CASSSSRQGFSNEQFF,TGTGCCAGCAGTTCCTCTCGGCAGGGCTTTTCCAATGAGCAGTTCTTC
TRBJ2-4,NA,TRBV18,TRBD1,14,CASSPDRTQNIQYF,TGTGCCAGCTCCCCGGACAGGACTCAAAACATTCAGTACTTC
TRBJ2-3,NA,TRBV7-6,TRBD2,17,CASSLLRLAGNTDTQYF,TGTGCCAGCAGCTTACTGCGACTAGCGGGAAACACAGATACGCAGTATTTT
TRBJ2-1,NA,TRBV6-5,NA,14,CASRLPRMGGEQFF,TGTGCCAGCAGACTCCCTAGGATGGGGGGTGAGCAGTTCTTC
TRBJ2-4,NA,TRBV28,NA,13,CASSAHSVNIQYF,TGTGCCAGCAGTGCCCATAGCGTCAACATTCAGTACTTC
TRBJ2-5,NA,TRBV3-1/TRBV3-2,TRBD1,16,CASSPHGDSGVQTQYF,TGTGCCAGCAGCCCACATGGGGACAGCGGCGTTCAGACCCAGTACTTC
TRBJ2-5,NA,TRBV28,NA,15,CASSLEGGGSETQYF,TGTGCCAGCAGTTTAGAAGGCGGAGGTTCGGAGACCCAGTACTTC
TRBJ2-2,NA,TRBV12-3/TRBV12-4,NA,13,CASSFGASGELFF,TGTGCCAGCAGTTTCGGTGCATCCGGGGAGCTGTTTTTT
TRBJ2-4,NA,TRBV12-3/TRBV12-4,NA,11,CASSLSNIQYF,TGTGCCAGCAGTCTCTCAAACATTCAGTACTTC